The subject of this entry is one TCR beta chain. The source of the sample is a study of blood T cell repertoires in COVID-19. Study overall: COVID-19 samples, acute and convalescent, were from the United States, Italy and Spain.

Grouping used clinical history reported by participants in a survey and questionnaire. Within 2 weeks of study entry, exposed participants had contacted a PCR-confirmed or clinician-diagnosed COVID-19 case. Study processing details: Nucleated cell counts were estimated from reference gene primer amplification. Some clones are missing from TCRdb's copy, which holds only in-frame ones; the method was immunoSEQ multiplex PCR. For V, J and clone size, that table is used; D and trimming come from the DNA. This sample has about 150,000 clones, with roughly 90% found just once. The sequence derives from a woman between 40 and 55 years old who had been exposed to COVID-19. Sequencing was performed on PBMCs or T cells enriched from blood (not recorded which).

The CDR3 region is CASSRATGGTFYEQYF. The CDR3 DNA reads as TGTGCCAGCAGCCGAGCAACAGGGGGTACTTTTTACGAGCAGTACTTC. The rearrangement uses TRBV3-1 (or the pseudogene TRBV3-2) and TRBJ2-7; 8 positions match TRBD1. V shed 4 bases, J shed 4 bases, and the junction held 12 bases outside the gene matches. Germline CDR1 reads LGHDT; CDR2 reads YNNKEL (reference sequence). There are 16 residues in the CDR3.